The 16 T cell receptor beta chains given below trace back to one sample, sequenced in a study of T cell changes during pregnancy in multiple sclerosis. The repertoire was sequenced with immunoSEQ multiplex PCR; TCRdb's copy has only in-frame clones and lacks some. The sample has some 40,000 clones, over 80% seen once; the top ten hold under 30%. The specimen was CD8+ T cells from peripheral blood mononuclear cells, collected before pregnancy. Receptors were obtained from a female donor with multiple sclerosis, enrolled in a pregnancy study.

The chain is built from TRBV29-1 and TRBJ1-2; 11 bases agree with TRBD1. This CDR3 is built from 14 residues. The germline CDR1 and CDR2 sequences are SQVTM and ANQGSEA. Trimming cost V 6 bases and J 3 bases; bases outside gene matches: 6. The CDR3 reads CSVDRGRLDYGYTF. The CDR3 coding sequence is TGCAGCGTGGACAGGGGGCGCTTGGACTATGGCTACACCTTC.

The CDR3 DNA reads TGTGCCAGCAGCCAAGATTCGGCTAGCGGGGGTTACGAGCAGTACTTC. Amino acid sequence: CASSQDSASGGYEQYF. The V and J genes are TRBV4-2 and TRBJ2-7, with 10 bases fitting TRBD2. The ends lost 0 bases at V and 4 bases at J; junction bases unmatched: 6. This CDR3 spans 16 amino acids. In germline, CDR1 is LGHNA, CDR2 YNFKEQ.

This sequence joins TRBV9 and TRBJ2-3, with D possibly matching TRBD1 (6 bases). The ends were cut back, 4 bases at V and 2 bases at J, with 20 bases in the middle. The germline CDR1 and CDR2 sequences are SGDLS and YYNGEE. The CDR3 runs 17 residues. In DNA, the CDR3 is TGTGCCAGCAGCCTACGACCCATGGGGGCGCCCACAGATACGCAGTATTTT. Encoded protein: CASSLRPMGAPTDTQYF.

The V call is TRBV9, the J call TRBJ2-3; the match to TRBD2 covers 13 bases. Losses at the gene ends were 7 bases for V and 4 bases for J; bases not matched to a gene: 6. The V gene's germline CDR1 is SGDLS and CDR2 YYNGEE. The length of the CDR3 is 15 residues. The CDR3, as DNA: TGTGCCAGCGCCCTGGGACTAGCGGGATCAGATACGCAGTATTTT. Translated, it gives CASALGLAGSDTQYF.

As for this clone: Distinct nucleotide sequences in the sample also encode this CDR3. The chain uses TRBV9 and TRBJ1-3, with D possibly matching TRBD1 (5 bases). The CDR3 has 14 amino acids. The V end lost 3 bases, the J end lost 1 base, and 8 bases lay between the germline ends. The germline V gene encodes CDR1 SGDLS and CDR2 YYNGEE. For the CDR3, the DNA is TGTGCCAGCAGCGGGGGCCTATCTGGAAACACCATATATTTT. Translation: CASSGGLSGNTIYF.

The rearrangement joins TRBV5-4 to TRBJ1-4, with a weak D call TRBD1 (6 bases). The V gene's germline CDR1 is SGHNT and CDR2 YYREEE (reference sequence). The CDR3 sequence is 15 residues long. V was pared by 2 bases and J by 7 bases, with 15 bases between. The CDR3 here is CASSFRAGGGEKLFF. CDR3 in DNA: TGTGCCAGCAGCTTCCGGGCGGGGGGCGGTGAAAAACTGTTTTTT.

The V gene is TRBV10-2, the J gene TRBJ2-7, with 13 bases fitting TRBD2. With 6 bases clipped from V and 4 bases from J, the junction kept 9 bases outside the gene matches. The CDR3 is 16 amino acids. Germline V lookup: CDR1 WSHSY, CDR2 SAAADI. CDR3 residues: CASSHGLAGALYEQYF. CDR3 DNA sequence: TGCGCCAGCAGCCATGGACTAGCGGGAGCTTTGTACGAGCAGTACTTC.

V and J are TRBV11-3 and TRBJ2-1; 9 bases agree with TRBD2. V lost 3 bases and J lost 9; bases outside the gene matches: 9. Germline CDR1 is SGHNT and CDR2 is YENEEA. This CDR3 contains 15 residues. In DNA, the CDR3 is TGTGCCAGCAGCTTCTCTAGCGGGAACGCAGTTGAGCAGTTCTTC. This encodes CASSFSSGNAVEQFF.

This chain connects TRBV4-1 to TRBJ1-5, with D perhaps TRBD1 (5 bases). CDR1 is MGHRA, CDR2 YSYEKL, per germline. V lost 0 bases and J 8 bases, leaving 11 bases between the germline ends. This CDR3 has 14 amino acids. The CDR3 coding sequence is TGCGCCAGCAGCCAAGATCTTGCGGGGGAGCCCCAGCATTTT. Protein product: CASSQDLAGEPQHF.

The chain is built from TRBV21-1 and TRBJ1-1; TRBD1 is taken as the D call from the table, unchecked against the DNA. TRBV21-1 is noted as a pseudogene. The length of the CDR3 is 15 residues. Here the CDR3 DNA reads TGTGCCAGCAGCAATTTGGACCTCCACAGGACTGAAGCTTTCTTT. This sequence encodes CASSNLDLHRTEAFF.

In nucleotides, the CDR3 is TGTGCCAGCAGCGTGACAGGGGGCGCCGCCTACGAGCAGTACTTC. Its translation is CASSVTGGAAYEQYF. The gene calls are TRBV5-5 and TRBJ2-7, with 10 bases identical to TRBD1. V lost 4 bases and J lost 2; bases outside the gene matches: 6. CDR3 length equals 15 residues. Germline CDR1 SGHKS, CDR2 YYEKEE (reference sequence).

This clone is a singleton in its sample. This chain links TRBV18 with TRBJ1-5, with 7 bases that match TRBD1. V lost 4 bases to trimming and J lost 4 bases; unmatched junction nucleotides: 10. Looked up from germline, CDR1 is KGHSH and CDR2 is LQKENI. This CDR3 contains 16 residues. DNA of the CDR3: TGTGCCAGCTCACTGGAACCCGGGACAGAAAATCAGCCCCAGCATTTT. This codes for CASSLEPGTENQPQHF. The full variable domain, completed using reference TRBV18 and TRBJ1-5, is NAGVMQNPRHLVRRRGQEARLRCSPMKGHSHVYWYRQLPEEGLKFMVYLQKENIIDESGMPKERFSAEFPKEGPSILRIQQVVRGDSAAYFCASSLEPGTENQPQHFGDGTRLSIL.

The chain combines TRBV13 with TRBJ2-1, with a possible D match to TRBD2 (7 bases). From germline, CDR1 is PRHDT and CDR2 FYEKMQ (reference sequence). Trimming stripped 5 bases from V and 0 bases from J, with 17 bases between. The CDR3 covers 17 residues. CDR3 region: CASSLARGASSYNEQFF. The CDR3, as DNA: TGTGCCAGCAGCCTCGCCCGGGGGGCGAGCTCCTACAATGAGCAGTTCTTC. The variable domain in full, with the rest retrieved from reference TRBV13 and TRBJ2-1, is AAGVIQSPRHLIKEKRETATLKCYPIPRHDTVYWYQQGPGQDPQFLISFYEKMQSDKGSIPDRFSAQQFSDYHSELNMSSLELGDSALYFCASSLARGASSYNEQFFGPGTRLTVL.

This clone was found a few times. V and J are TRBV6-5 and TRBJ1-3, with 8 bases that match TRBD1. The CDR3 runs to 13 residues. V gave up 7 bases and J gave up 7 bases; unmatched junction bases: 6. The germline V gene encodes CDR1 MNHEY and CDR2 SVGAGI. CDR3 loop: CASTDREGNTIYF. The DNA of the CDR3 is TGTGCCAGCACGGACAGGGAAGGCAACACCATATATTTT.

For the CDR3, the DNA is TGTGCCAGCAGCCGAGCCCAGCGGAACACCGGGGAGCTGTTTTTT. This gives the protein CASSRAQRNTGELFF. The chain carries TRBV5-5 and TRBJ2-2, with D hard to call. CDR3 length: 15 amino acids. CDR1 and CDR2 (germline): SGHKS, YYEKEE (reference sequence). The ends were cut back, 4 bases at V and 1 base at J, with 11 bases in the middle. Supplemented by reference TRBV5-5 and TRBJ2-2, the full variable domain reads DAGVTQSPTHLIKTRGQQVTLRCSPISGHKSVSWYQQVLGQGPQFIFQYYEKEERGRGNFPDRFSARQFPNYSSELNVNALLLGDSALYLCASSRAQRNTGELFFGEGSRLTVL.

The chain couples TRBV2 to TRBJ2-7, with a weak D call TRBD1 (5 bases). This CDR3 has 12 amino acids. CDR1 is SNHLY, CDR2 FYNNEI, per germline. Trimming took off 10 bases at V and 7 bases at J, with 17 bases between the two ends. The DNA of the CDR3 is TGTGCCACCAGGGCCCGCCTGTGGGAGCAGTACTTC. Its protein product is CATRARLWEQYF. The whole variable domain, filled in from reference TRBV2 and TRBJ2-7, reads EPEVTQTPSHQVTQMGQEVILRCVPISNHLYFYWYRQILGQKVEFLVSFYNNEISEKSEIFDDQFSVERPDGSNFTLKIRSTKLEDSAMYFCATRARLWEQYFGPGTRLTVT.